This passage covers 8 T cell receptor beta chains from one sample sequenced in a study of Ad26.COV2.S vaccination and SARS-CoV-2 variants. Sequenced by immunoSEQ multiplex PCR; TCRdb stores in-frame clones only, minus some. Of around 86,000 clones listed, approximately 82% are singletons. The sequencing used peripheral blood, collected after recovery from COVID-19. All receptors derive from a human donor who had recovered from COVID-19.

The J gene is TRBJ1-3, the V gene TRBV25-1, with a weak D call TRBD1 (5 bases). The germline CDR1 and CDR2 sequences are MGHDK and SYGVNS. Trimming left V 6 bases short and J 7 bases short, with 7 bases between. This CDR3 region has 11 residues. CDR3 coding DNA: TGTGCCAGCAGGGAGGGGAACACCATATATTTT. This codes for CASREGNTIYF.

The rearrangement links TRBV28 to TRBJ2-7, with D unresolved. V was pared by 6 bases and J by 6 bases, with 18 bases between. The germline CDR1 and CDR2 sequences are MDHEN and SYDVKM. The CDR3 is made up of 14 amino acids. CDR3 protein: CASRGRRPPSEQYF. The CDR3 nucleotides read TGTGCCAGCAGGGGAAGACGACCTCCAAGCGAGCAGTACTTC.

The rearrangement uses TRBV20-1 and TRBJ2-1; D is undetermined. The CDR3 runs 11 residues. Trimming took off 3 bases at V and 8 bases at J, with 8 bases between the two ends. Per germline, CDR1 DFQATT and CDR2 SNEGSKA (reference sequence). The CDR3 sequence: CSASGSYEQFF. DNA of the CDR3: TGCAGTGCTAGTGGGTCCTATGAGCAGTTCTTC.

The chain uses TRBV28 and TRBJ1-2; TRBD1 might be the D (5 bases). Trimming removed 4 bases from V and 6 bases from J, with 21 bases in between. Looked up from germline, CDR1 is MDHEN and CDR2 is SYDVKM. The CDR3 consists of 16 residues. CDR3 nucleotides: TGTGCCAGCAGTTCTCGGGACGGCCACTTCGGGAATGGCTACACCTTC. Translating gives CASSSRDGHFGNGYTF.

This clone was seen repeatedly, ten times or more. The chain links TRBV2 to TRBJ1-2; 10 bases are shared with TRBD1. This CDR3 has 16 residues. V lost 5 bases and J lost 2; bases outside the gene matches: 8. Germline CDR1 and CDR2: SNHLY and FYNNEI. CDR3 loop: CASSQTGGFRNYGYTF. The CDR3 DNA sequence: TGTGCCAGCAGTCAGACAGGGGGCTTCAGGAACTATGGCTACACCTTC.

This chain connects TRBV7-6 to TRBJ2-2, with TRBD1 matching 9 bases. Germline CDR1 is SGHVS and CDR2 is FNYEAQ. Trimming removed 2 bases from V and 6 bases from J; junction bases left unmatched: 10. This CDR3 is 17 amino acids long. CDR3 amino acids: CASSLNVGGQGSGELFF. In DNA, the CDR3 is TGTGCCAGCAGCTTAAACGTCGGCGGACAGGGGTCCGGGGAGCTGTTTTTT.

This sequence joins TRBV6-5 and TRBJ1-2, with D unclear. Germline V gene sequence: CDR1 MNHEY, CDR2 SVGAGI. V was pared by 4 bases and J by 7 bases, with 7 bases between. The CDR3 length is 11 residues. The CDR3 loop is CASSSLSGYTF. DNA of the CDR3: TGTGCCAGCAGTTCGCTCAGTGGCTACACCTTC.

The V call is TRBV18, the J call TRBJ1-4; D is uncertain. The CDR3 is 13 residues long. Looked up from germline, CDR1 is KGHSH and CDR2 is LQKENI. The V and J ends lost 3 bases and 3 bases respectively, with 5 bases between them. The DNA of the CDR3 is TGTGCCAGCTCACCGAGTTCTAATGAAAAACTGTTTTTT. It specifies CASSPSSNEKLFF.